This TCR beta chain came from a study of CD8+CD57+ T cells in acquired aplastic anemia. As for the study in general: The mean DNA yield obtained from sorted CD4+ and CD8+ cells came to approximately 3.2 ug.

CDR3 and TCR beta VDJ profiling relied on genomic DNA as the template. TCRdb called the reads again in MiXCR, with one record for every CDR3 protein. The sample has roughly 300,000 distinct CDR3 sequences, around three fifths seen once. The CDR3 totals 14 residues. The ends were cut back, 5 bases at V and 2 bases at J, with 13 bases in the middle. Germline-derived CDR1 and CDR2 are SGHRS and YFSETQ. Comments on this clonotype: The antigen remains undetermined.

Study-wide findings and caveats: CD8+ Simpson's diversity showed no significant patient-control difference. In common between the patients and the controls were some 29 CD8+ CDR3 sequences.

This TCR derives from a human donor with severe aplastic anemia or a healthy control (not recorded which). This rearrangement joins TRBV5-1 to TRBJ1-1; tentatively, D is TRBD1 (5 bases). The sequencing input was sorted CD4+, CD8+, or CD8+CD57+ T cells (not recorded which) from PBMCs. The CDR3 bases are TGCGCCAGCAGTGACGGGGGGATTAACACTGAAGCTTTCTTT. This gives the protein CASSDGGINTEAFF.